This T cell receptor beta chain is drawn from a study of T cell responses to AZD1222 COVID-19 vaccine. Across the whole study: Pooled in the analysis were second doses at about 4 or about 12 weeks. Whole-study results and caveats: Most donors were white British, females outnumbered males, and clonal diversity was possibly underestimated. Compared with day 0, the breadth and depth of the Spike-specific TCR repertoire rose significantly after two doses of AZD1222. Nearly half of spike-specific TCRs reportedly target unmutated variant regions.

Profiling relied on immunoSEQ multiplex PCR, and the TCRdb table lists in-frame clones only, not all of them. The table shows 100,000 to 150,000 clones, with 89% occurring only once. CDR3 length equals 14 residues. The ends lost 4 bases at V and 2 bases at J; junction bases unmatched: 6. Per germline, CDR1 GTSNPN and CDR2 SVGIG (reference sequence). Details on this clone: Antigen unknown.

This rearrangement joins TRBV30 to TRBJ2-3; TRBD2 agrees at 7 bases. The clonotype was recovered from an adult in good health. This material consisted of peripheral blood, taken on day 0 of AZD1222 vaccination. The CDR3 DNA sequence: TGTGCCTGGACTCTAGCGGAAAACACAGATACGCAGTATTTT. This gives the protein CAWTLAENTDTQYF.